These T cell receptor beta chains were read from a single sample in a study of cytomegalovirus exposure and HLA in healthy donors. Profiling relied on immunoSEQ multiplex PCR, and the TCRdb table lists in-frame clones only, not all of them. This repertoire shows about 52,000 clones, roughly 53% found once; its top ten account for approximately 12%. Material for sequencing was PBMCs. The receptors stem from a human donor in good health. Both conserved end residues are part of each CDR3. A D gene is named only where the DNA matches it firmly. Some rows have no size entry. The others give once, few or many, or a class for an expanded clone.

cdr3_aa: CAYQLDFNQPQHF
cdr3_nt: TGTGCCTACCAGTTGGACTTTAATCAGCCCCAGCATTTT
j_call: TRBJ1-5
v_call: TRBV30
d_call: -
clone_size: -

cdr3_aa: CACSYARESYEQYF
cdr3_nt: TGTGCCTGCAGTTACGCTCGGGAGTCCTACGAGCAGTACTTC
j_call: TRBJ2-7
v_call: TRBV6-5
d_call: -
clone_size: -

cdr3_aa: CASSRLTDFTDTQYF
cdr3_nt: TGCGCCAGCAGCCGCTTGACAGATTTCACAGATACGCAGTATTTT
j_call: TRBJ2-3
v_call: TRBV5-1
d_call: -
clone_size: -

cdr3_aa: CASSPEGGDTEAFF
cdr3_nt: TGTGCCAGCAGCCCCGAGGGAGGGGACACTGAAGCTTTCTTT
j_call: TRBJ1-1
v_call: TRBV9
d_call: -
clone_size: few

cdr3_aa: CASSSVPGGDYGYTF
cdr3_nt: TGCGCCAGCAGCTCCGTCCCAGGGGGCGACTATGGCTACACCTTC
j_call: TRBJ1-2
v_call: TRBV5-1
d_call: TRBD1
clone_size: -

cdr3_aa: CASSICTVVGGQGYYEQYF
cdr3_nt: TGTGCCAGCAGCATCTGTACCGTTGTCGGGGGACAGGGATACTACGAGCAGTACTTC
j_call: TRBJ2-7
v_call: TRBV21-1
d_call: -
clone_size: -

cdr3_aa: CASSDRGGFQPQHF
cdr3_nt: TGTGCCAGTAGTGACAGGGGGGGGTTTCAGCCCCAGCATTTT
j_call: TRBJ1-5
v_call: TRBV19
d_call: TRBD1
clone_size: -

cdr3_aa: CASSLYGGDEQFF
cdr3_nt: TGCGCCAGCAGCCTTTACGGGGGGGACGAGCAGTTCTTC
j_call: TRBJ2-1
v_call: TRBV4-1
d_call: TRBD2
clone_size: -

cdr3_aa: CAISEGQGGEKLFF
cdr3_nt: TGTGCCATCAGTGAGGGACAGGGTGGCGAAAAACTGTTTTTT
j_call: TRBJ1-4
v_call: TRBV10-3
d_call: TRBD1
clone_size: -

cdr3_aa: CAWGRQGGQPQHF
cdr3_nt: TGTGCCTGGGGACGGCAGGGAGGTCAGCCCCAGCATTTT
j_call: TRBJ1-5
v_call: TRBV30
d_call: -
clone_size: -

cdr3_aa: CASSRENSPLHF
cdr3_nt: TGTGCCAGCAGCCGAGAGAATTCACCCCTCCACTTT
j_call: TRBJ1-6
v_call: TRBV27
d_call: -
clone_size: -

cdr3_aa: CASSIPQGWGTF
cdr3_nt: TGTGCCAGTAGTATCCCCCAGGGATGGGGCACCTTC
j_call: TRBJ1-2
v_call: TRBV19
d_call: -
clone_size: few

cdr3_aa: CASSLSGPSSYNSPLHF
cdr3_nt: TGTGCCAGCAGTTTGTCAGGGCCCAGCTCCTATAATTCACCCCTCCACTTT
j_call: TRBJ1-6
v_call: TRBV28
d_call: -
clone_size: once

cdr3_aa: CASRRRDPGYEQYF
cdr3_nt: TGTGCCAGCAGAAGGCGAGACCCAGGGTACGAGCAGTACTTC
j_call: TRBJ2-7
v_call: TRBV2
d_call: -
clone_size: few

cdr3_aa: CASSRIQGGTDTQYF
cdr3_nt: TGTGCCAGCAGCCGAATACAGGGGGGCACAGATACGCAGTATTTT
j_call: TRBJ2-3
v_call: TRBV7-3
d_call: TRBD1
clone_size: -

cdr3_aa: CASSQDSVPRVGNQPQHF
cdr3_nt: TGTGCCAGCAGCCAAGATAGTGTGCCCAGGGTAGGGAATCAGCCCCAGCATTTT
j_call: TRBJ1-5
v_call: TRBV14
d_call: -
clone_size: -

cdr3_aa: CASKNPPGNYGYTF
cdr3_nt: TGTGCCAGTAAAAATCCCCCGGGGAACTATGGCTACACCTTC
j_call: TRBJ1-2
v_call: TRBV2
d_call: -
clone_size: -

cdr3_aa: CASGQGNYEQYF
cdr3_nt: TGTGCCTCAGGACAGGGTAACTACGAGCAGTACTTC
j_call: TRBJ2-7
v_call: TRBV30
d_call: TRBD1
clone_size: few

cdr3_aa: CASSQDSFLAGGPNIQYF
cdr3_nt: TGCGCCAGCAGCCAAGATTCCTTCCTAGCGGGGGGGCCCAACATTCAGTACTTC
j_call: TRBJ2-4
v_call: TRBV4-3
d_call: TRBD2
clone_size: -

cdr3_aa: CASSSGTGIWSNQPQHF
cdr3_nt: TGCGCCAGCAGCTCCGGGACAGGGATTTGGAGCAATCAGCCCCAGCATTTT
j_call: TRBJ1-5
v_call: TRBV4-1
d_call: TRBD1
clone_size: few

cdr3_aa: CAWSVGTYSNQPQHF
cdr3_nt: TGTGCCTGGAGTGTGGGGACTTATAGCAATCAGCCCCAGCATTTT
j_call: TRBJ1-5
v_call: TRBV30
d_call: -
clone_size: -

cdr3_aa: CASSAVGGLSEQFF
cdr3_nt: TGTGCCAGCAGCGCCGTGGGGGGGCTAAGTGAGCAGTTCTTC
j_call: TRBJ2-1
v_call: TRBV7-8
d_call: -
clone_size: -

cdr3_aa: CASSLGLKHSPLHF
cdr3_nt: TGTGCCAGCAGCTTAGGCCTTAAGCATTCACCCCTCCACTTT
j_call: TRBJ1-6
v_call: TRBV13
d_call: -
clone_size: -

cdr3_aa: CASTHETSSYEQYF
cdr3_nt: TGTGCCAGCACCCACGAGACAAGCTCCTACGAGCAGTACTTC
j_call: TRBJ2-7
v_call: TRBV25-1
d_call: -
clone_size: -